Listed below are T cell receptor beta chains from one sample, sequenced in a study of OX40 agonist ivuxolimab in advanced cancers. Using immunoSEQ multiplex PCR, the repertoire was profiled, and TCRdb retains in-frame clones only, with some absent. The sample carries over 55,000 clones, over 80% recorded once. The source was CD4+ or CD8+ T cells sorted from blood, collected in a trial of the OX40 agonist ivuxolimab. The receptors stem from an adult with an advanced solid tumor such as melanoma, head and neck, liver or kidney cancer. CDR3s include the opening cysteine and the closing phenylalanine or tryptophan. The D gene is left open where the match is weak. Clone size is not always given. Where it is, it says once, few, many or a class for expanded clones.

clone size | J gene | D gene | V gene | CDR3 DNA | CDR3 protein
. | TRBJ2-7 | TRBD1 | TRBV14 | TGTGCCAGCAGCCAAGATTTTCGTGTGGGCAGGGGGACCTACGAGCAGTACTTC | CASSQDFRVGRGTYEQYF
. | TRBJ2-7 | . | TRBV5-1 | TGCGCCAGCAGCTTCCGACAGGCGTCCTACGAGCAGTACTTC | CASSFRQASYEQYF
. | TRBJ1-5 | . | TRBV30 | TGTGCCTGGAGTGATGGGGTCCTTCAGCCCCAGCATTTT | CAWSDGVLQPQHF
. | TRBJ1-1 | . | TRBV6-4 | TGTGCCAGCAGTGAAGCGCGGGGTACTGAAGCTTTCTTT | CASSEARGTEAFF
. | TRBJ2-1 | . | TRBV12-5 | TGTGCTAGTGGTTCGGCCTTTGGGGAAGGTGAGCAGTTCTTC | CASGSAFGEGEQFF
. | TRBJ2-7 | . | TRBV27 | TGTGCCAGCAGTTCTCGACCTTCGTGGGAGCAGTACTTC | CASSSRPSWEQYF
once | TRBJ1-1 | . | TRBV5-1 | TGCGCCAGCAGCTTGGAGGGGACTGAAGCTTTCTTT | CASSLEGTEAFF
. | TRBJ1-1 | . | TRBV5-1 | TGCGCCAGCAGCTCTCAGGGTCCCACTGAAGCTTTCTTT | CASSSQGPTEAFF
. | TRBJ2-5 | . | TRBV7-8 | TGTGCCAGCGGGGCGTTGGCGCATGGAGAGACCCAGTACTTC | CASGALAHGETQYF
. | TRBJ1-1 | TRBD1 | TRBV19 | TGTGCCAGTTCTTGGTCGGGACAGGGGTTGACTGAAGCTTTCTTT | CASSWSGQGLTEAFF
. | TRBJ2-1 | . | TRBV6-6 | TGTGCCAGCAGAGACAGACCCTACAATGAGCAGTTCTTC | CASRDRPYNEQFF
. | TRBJ1-2 | . | TRBV7-3 | TGTGCCAGCAGCTTAGTTTCCAGTGACTATGGCTACACCTTC | CASSLVSSDYGYTF
. | TRBJ2-3 | TRBD2 | TRBV27 | TGTGCCAGCAGACTCGGTTTAGCGGGACACACAGATACGCAGTATTTT | CASRLGLAGHTDTQYF
. | TRBJ2-1 | . | TRBV7-3 | TGTGCCAGCAGCCAAACAGCTAACTCCTACAATGAGCAGTTCTTC | CASSQTANSYNEQFF
. | TRBJ1-5 | . | TRBV7-2 | TGTGCCAGCAGCTTGGTAGGGGGGAGCAATCAGCCCCAGCATTTT | CASSLVGGSNQPQHF
. | TRBJ2-1 | TRBD2 | TRBV15 | TGTGCCACCAGCCGACGAAGCGGGGGCTCCTACAATGAGCAGTTCTTC | CATSRRSGGSYNEQFF
. | TRBJ1-5 | . | TRBV2 | TGTGCCAGCAGTGAAAGGGTTAGCCAGCCCCAGCATTTT | CASSERVSQPQHF
. | TRBJ1-5 | . | TRBV19 | TGTGCCAGTAGTATTCCGGGGAATAGCAATCAGCCCCAGCATTTT | CASSIPGNSNQPQHF
. | TRBJ1-1 | TRBD1 | TRBV7-3 | TGTGCCAGCAGCTTAACCCGGGACAGCACTGAAGCTTTCTTT | CASSLTRDSTEAFF
few | TRBJ2-6 | . | TRBV27 | TGTGCCAGCAGTCGAGCGGGACACTCTGGGGCCAACGTCCTGACTTTC | CASSRAGHSGANVLTF
. | TRBJ2-1 | . | TRBV2 | TGTGCCAGCACTCAAGGACGGTACAATGAGCAGTTCTTC | CASTQGRYNEQFF
. | TRBJ1-5 | . | TRBV11-2 | TGTGCCAGCAGCTTAGAAGGTAGTTATCAGCCCCAGCATTTT | CASSLEGSYQPQHF
. | TRBJ2-1 | . | TRBV5-1 | TGCGCCAGCAGGGGCGGGTGGGAAACCTACAATGAGCAGTTCTTC | CASRGGWETYNEQFF
few | TRBJ1-1 | . | TRBV30 | TGTGCCTGGAGTGGATCACCCCCAGGAGCTGAAGCTTTCTTT | CAWSGSPPGAEAFF
. | TRBJ2-5 | TRBD1 | TRBV7-8 | TGTGCCAGCAGCTCTACAGGGGGCGCGGAGACCCAGTACTTC | CASSSTGGAETQYF
once | TRBJ2-7 | . | TRBV11-2 | TGTGCCAGCAGCTTAGCTCTCTACTTCGAGCAGTACTTC | CASSLALYFEQYF
. | TRBJ1-2 | . | TRBV5-6 | TGTGCCAGCAGCTTGGGGGCGGACTATGGCTACACCTTC | CASSLGADYGYTF
. | TRBJ1-1 | . | TRBV11-2 | TGTGCCAGCAGCTTAGAATCCACTGAAGCTTTCTTT | CASSLESTEAFF
. | TRBJ2-1 | TRBD2 | TRBV7-2 | TGTGCCAGCAGCTTCCCCCGGGGGGGGTCGGAGTACAATGAGCAGTTCTTC | CASSFPRGGSEYNEQFF
. | TRBJ1-4 | . | TRBV6-1 | TGTGCCACCAGACGGGGAGGGGGTGAAAAACTGTTTTTT | CATRRGGGEKLFF
. | TRBJ2-7 | . | TRBV14 | TGTGCCAGCAGGAAGTCTGGGTACGGGAGCTCCTACGAGCAGTACTTC | CASRKSGYGSSYEQYF
once | TRBJ2-7 | . | TRBV20-1 | TGCAGTGCCAGTCGCCCCAACGAGCAGTACTTC | CSASRPNEQYF
. | TRBJ1-2 | TRBD1 | TRBV29-1 | TGCAGCGCAAAGACAGGGGGCAGCTATGGCTACACCTTC | CSAKTGGSYGYTF
. | TRBJ1-6 | TRBD1 | TRBV9 | TGTGCCAGCAGCGTAGAGGGACAGGATAATTCACCCCTCCACTTT | CASSVEGQDNSPLHF